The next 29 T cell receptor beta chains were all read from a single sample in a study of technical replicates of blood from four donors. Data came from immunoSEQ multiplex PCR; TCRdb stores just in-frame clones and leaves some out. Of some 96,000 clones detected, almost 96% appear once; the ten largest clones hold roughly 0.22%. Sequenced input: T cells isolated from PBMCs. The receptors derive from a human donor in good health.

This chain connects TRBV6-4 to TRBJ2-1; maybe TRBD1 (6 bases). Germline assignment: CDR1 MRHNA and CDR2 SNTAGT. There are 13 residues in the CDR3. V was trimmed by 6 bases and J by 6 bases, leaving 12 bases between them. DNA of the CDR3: TGTGCCAGCAGCCCGGGACATCTCAATGAGCAGTTCTTC. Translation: CASSPGHLNEQFF.

The CDR3, as DNA: TGTGCCAGCACCATGGAGCCTCAAGAGACCCAGTACTTC. Protein sequence: CASTMEPQETQYF. The V gene is TRBV21-1, the J gene TRBJ2-5; the DNA was not compared with TRBD2, the D call given in the table. TRBV21-1 is given as a pseudogene. The CDR3 has 13 amino acids.

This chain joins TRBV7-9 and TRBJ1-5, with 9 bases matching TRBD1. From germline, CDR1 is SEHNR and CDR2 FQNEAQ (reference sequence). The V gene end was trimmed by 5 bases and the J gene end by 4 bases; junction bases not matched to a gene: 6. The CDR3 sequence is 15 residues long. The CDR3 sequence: CASSPGDRENQPQHF. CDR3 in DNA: TGTGCCAGCAGCCCCGGGGACAGGGAGAATCAGCCCCAGCATTTT. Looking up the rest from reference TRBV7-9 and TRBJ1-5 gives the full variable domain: DTGVSQNPRHKITKRGQNVTFRCDPISEHNRLYWYRQTLGQGPEFLTYFQNEAQLEKSRLLSDRFSAERPKGSFSTLEIQRTEQGDSAMYLCASSPGDRENQPQHFGDGTRLSIL.

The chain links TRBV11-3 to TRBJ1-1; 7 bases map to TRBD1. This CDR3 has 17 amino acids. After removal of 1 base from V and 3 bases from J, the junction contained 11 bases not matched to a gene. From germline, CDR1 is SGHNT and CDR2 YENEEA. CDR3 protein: CASSLVVGGETDTEAFF. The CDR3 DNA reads TGTGCCAGCAGCTTAGTCGTAGGGGGCGAAACGGACACTGAAGCTTTCTTT.

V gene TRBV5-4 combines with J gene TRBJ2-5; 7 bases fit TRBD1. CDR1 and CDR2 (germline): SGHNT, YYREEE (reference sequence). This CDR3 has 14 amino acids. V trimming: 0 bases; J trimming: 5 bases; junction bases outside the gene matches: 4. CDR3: CASSLERGQETQYF. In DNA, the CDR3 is TGTGCCAGCAGCTTGGAGAGGGGGCAGGAGACCCAGTACTTC.

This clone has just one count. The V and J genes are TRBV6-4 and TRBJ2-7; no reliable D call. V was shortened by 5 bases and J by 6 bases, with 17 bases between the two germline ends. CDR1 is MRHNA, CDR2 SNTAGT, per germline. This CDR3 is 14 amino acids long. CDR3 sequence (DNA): TGTGCCAGCAGTCCCGACGGTTTTTCGGGCGAGCAGTACTTC. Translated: CASSPDGFSGEQYF.

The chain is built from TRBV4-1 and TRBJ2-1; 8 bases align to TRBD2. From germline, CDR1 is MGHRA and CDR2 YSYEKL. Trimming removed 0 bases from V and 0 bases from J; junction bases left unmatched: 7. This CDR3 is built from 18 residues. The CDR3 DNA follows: TGCGCCAGCAGCCAAGAGCCCCCGGGAGGGAGCTCCTACAATGAGCAGTTCTTC. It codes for CASSQEPPGGSSYNEQFF.

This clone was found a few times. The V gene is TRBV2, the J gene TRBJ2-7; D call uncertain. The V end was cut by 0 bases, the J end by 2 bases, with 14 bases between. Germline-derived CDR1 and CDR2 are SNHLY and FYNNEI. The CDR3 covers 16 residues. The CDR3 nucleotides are TGTGCCAGCAGTGAAGCGCTTGGGCTGACCACCTACGAGCAGTACTTC. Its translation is CASSEALGLTTYEQYF.

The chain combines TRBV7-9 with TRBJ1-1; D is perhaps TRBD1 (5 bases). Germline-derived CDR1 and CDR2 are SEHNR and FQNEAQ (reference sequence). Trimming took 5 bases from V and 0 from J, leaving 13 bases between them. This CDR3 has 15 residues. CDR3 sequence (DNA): TGTGCCAGCAGCCCTTCTGCAGGGCTGAACACTGAAGCTTTCTTT. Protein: CASSPSAGLNTEAFF.

The CDR3 nucleotides are TGCGCCAGCAGAGTTACCGGGACTAGCGGGATCGGGGAGCTGTTTTTT. It is translated as CASRVTGTSGIGELFF. This sequence joins TRBV5-1 and TRBJ2-2; 13 bases align to TRBD2. This CDR3 is 16 amino acids long. With 5 bases clipped from V and 7 bases from J, the junction kept 8 bases outside the gene matches. Germline lookup yields CDR1 SGHRS and CDR2 YFSETQ.

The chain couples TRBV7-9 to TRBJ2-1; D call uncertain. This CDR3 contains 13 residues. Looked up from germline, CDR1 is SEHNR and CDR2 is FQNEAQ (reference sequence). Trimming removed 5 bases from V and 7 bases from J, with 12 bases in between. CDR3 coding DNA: TGTGCCAGCAGCCCATCTAGGTGGAATGAGCAGTTCTTC. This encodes CASSPSRWNEQFF.

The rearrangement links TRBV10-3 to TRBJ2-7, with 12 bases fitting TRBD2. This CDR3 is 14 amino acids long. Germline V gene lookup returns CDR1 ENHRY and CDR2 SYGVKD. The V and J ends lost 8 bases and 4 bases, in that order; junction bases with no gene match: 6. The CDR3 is CAIRGLAGSYEQYF. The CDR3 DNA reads TGTGCCATCCGGGGACTAGCGGGTTCGTACGAGCAGTACTTC.

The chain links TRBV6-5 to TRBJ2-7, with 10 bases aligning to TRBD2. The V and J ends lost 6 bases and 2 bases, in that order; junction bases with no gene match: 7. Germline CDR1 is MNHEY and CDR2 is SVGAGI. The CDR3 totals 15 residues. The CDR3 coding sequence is TGTGCCAGCAGGGACCTAGCGGGAGTAACCTACGAGCAGTACTTC. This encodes CASRDLAGVTYEQYF.

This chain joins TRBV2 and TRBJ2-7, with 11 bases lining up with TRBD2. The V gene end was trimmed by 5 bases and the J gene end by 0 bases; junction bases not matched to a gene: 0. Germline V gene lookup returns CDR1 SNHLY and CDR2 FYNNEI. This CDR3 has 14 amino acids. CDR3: CASSTSGSSYEQYF. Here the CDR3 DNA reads TGTGCCAGCAGTACTAGCGGGAGCTCCTACGAGCAGTACTTC.

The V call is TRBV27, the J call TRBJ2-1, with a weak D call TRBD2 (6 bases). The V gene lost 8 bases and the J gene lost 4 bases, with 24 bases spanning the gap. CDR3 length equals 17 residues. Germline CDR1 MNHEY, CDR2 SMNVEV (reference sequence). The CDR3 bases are TGTGCCAGCGGATTAAACGAATGGGACTTTCTTTACAATGAGCAGTTCTTC. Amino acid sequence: CASGLNEWDFLYNEQFF.

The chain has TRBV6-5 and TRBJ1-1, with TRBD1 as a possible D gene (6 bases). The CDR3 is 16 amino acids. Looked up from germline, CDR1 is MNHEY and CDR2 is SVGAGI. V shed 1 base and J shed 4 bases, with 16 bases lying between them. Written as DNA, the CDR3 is TGTGCCAGCAGTTACTGGGGGGGCGAAGTTGGCACTGAAGCTTTCTTT. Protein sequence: CASSYWGGEVGTEAFF.

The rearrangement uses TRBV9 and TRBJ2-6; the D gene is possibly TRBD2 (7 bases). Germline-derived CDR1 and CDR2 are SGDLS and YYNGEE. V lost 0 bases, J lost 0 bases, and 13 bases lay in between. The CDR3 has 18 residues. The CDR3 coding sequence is TGTGCCAGCAGCGTAGAACAGGGAGGGGGCTCTGGGGCCAACGTCCTGACTTTC. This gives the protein CASSVEQGGGSGANVLTF. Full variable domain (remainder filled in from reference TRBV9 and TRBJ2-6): DSGVTQTPKHLITATGQRVTLRCSPRSGDLSVYWYQQSLDQGLQFLIQYYNGEERAKGNILERFSAQQFPDLHSELNLSSLELGDSALYFCASSVEQGGGSGANVLTFGAGSRLTVL.

The CDR3 is CASSLELVALGEQYF. The CDR3 DNA follows: TGTGCCAGCAGCTTAGAACTAGTGGCTTTAGGGGAGCAGTACTTC. This chain joins TRBV11-2 and TRBJ2-7; possibly TRBD2 for D (5 bases). This CDR3 spans 15 amino acids. Germline loops: CDR1 SGHAT, CDR2 FQNNGV. Trimming stripped 0 bases from V and 7 bases from J, with 16 bases between.

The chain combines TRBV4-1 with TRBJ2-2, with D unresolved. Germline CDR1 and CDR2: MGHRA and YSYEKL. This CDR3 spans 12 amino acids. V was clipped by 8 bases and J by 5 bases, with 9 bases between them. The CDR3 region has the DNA TGCGCCAGCCGAACCGGGACCGGGGAGCTGTTTTTT. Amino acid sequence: CASRTGTGELFF.

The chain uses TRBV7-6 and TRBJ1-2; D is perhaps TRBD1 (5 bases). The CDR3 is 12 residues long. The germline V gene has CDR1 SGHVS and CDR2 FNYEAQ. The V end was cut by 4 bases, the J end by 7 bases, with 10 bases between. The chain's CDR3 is CASSSQGSGYTF. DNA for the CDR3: TGTGCCAGCAGCTCGCAGGGCTCTGGCTACACCTTC.

The CDR3 region has the DNA TGTGCCAGCAGCTTGCCTAGAGCTAGTAGGACCCAGTACTTC. Protein product: CASSLPRASRTQYF. This sequence joins TRBV7-8 and TRBJ2-5; D not certain. V lost 3 bases and J lost 7, with 15 bases in between. This CDR3 is built from 14 residues. In germline, CDR1 is SGHVS, CDR2 FQNEAQ.

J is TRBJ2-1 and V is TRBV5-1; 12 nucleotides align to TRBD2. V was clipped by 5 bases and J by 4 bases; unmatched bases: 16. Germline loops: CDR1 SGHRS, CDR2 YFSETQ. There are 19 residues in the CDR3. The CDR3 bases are TGCGCCAGCAGAGGGCGACTAGCGGGAGTAGAAAGGTTTTACAATGAGCAGTTCTTC. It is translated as CASRGRLAGVERFYNEQFF. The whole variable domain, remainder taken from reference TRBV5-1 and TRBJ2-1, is KAGVTQTPRYLIKTRGQQVTLSCSPISGHRSVSWYQQTPGQGLQFLFEYFSETQRNKGNFPGRFSGRQFSNSRSEMNVSTLELGDSALYLCASRGRLAGVERFYNEQFFGPGTRLTVL.

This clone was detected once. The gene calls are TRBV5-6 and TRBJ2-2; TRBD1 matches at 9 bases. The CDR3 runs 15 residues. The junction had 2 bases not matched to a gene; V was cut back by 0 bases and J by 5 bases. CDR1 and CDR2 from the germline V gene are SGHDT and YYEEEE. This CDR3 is CASSLGDRDTGELFF. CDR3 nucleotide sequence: TGTGCCAGCAGCTTGGGGGACAGGGATACCGGGGAGCTGTTTTTT.

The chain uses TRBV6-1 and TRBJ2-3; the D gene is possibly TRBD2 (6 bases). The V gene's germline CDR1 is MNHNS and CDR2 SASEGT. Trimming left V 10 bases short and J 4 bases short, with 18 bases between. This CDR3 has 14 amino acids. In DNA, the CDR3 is TGTGCCACCTTCGAGCCCCCGGGGGCAGATACGCAGTATTTT. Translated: CATFEPPGADTQYF.

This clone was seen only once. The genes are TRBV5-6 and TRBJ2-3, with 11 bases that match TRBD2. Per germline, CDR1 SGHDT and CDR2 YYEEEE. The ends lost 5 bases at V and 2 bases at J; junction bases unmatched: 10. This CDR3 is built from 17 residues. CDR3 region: CASSSGTSGTYTDTQYF. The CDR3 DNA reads TGTGCCAGCAGTTCCGGGACTAGCGGAACCTACACAGATACGCAGTATTTT. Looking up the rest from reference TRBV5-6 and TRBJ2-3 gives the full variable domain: DAGVTQSPTHLIKTRGQQVTLRCSPKSGHDTVSWYQQALGQGPQFIFQYYEEEERQRGNFPDRFSGHQFPNYSSELNVNALLLGDSALYLCASSSGTSGTYTDTQYFGPGTRLTVL.

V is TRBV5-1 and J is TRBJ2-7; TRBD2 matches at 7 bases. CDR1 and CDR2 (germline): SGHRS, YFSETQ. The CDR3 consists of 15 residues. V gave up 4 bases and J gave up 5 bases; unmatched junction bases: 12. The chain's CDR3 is CASSVRGRAGDEQYF. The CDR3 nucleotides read TGCGCCAGCAGCGTTCGGGGGAGGGCGGGGGACGAGCAGTACTTC. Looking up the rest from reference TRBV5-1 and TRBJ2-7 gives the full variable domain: KAGVTQTPRYLIKTRGQQVTLSCSPISGHRSVSWYQQTPGQGLQFLFEYFSETQRNKGNFPGRFSGRQFSNSRSEMNVSTLELGDSALYLCASSVRGRAGDEQYFGPGTRLTVT.

The CDR3 DNA reads TGTGCCAGCAGCTCTCCCAGGGGCTCCACAGATACGCAGTATTTT. The encoded protein is CASSSPRGSTDTQYF. The chain links TRBV5-6 to TRBJ2-3, with D maybe TRBD1 (6 bases). Looked up from germline, CDR1 is SGHDT and CDR2 is YYEEEE. The V end lost 3 bases, the J end lost 2 bases, and 13 bases lay between the germline ends. This CDR3 has 15 amino acids.

CDR3 DNA: TGTGCCAGCAGCTTAGGGCGGGAGCCCCTCCACTTT. This encodes CASSLGREPLHF. V usage is TRBV7-9 and J usage is TRBJ1-6; no definite D call. The V gene lost 1 base and the J gene lost 13 bases, with 8 bases spanning the gap. This CDR3 comprises 12 residues. The germline V gene encodes CDR1 SEHNR and CDR2 FQNEAQ (reference sequence). Looking up the rest from reference TRBV7-9 and TRBJ1-6 gives the full variable domain: DTGVSQNPRHKITKRGQNVTFRCDPISEHNRLYWYRQTLGQGPEFLTYFQNEAQLEKSRLLSDRFSAERPKGSFSTLEIQRTEQGDSAMYLCASSLGREPLHFGNGTRLTVT.

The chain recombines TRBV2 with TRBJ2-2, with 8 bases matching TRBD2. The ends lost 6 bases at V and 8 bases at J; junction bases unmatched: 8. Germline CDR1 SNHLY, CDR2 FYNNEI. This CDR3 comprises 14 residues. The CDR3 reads CASSALAGQGELFF. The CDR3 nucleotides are TGTGCCAGCAGCGCCTTAGCGGGACAAGGGGAGCTGTTTTTT.